Listed here are 29 T cell receptor beta chains from one sample, sequenced in a study of blood T cells in healthy people across ages. Then a second PCR, running roughly 6 to 11 cycles, was carried out with a sample-barcoded 5' primer and a J-beta primer mix. In TCRdb, the 5' RACE reads were re-called with MiXCR into one record per CDR3 protein. Of fewer than 800,000 distinct CDR3 sequences listed, less than 40% are singletons. The specimen sequenced was blood. Receptors originate from a woman of 80 years or more in good health.

The sample holds many counts of this clonotype. The CDR3: CASSLKRDTEAFF. CDR3 DNA: TGTGCCAGCAGCTTGAAGAGAGACACTGAAGCTTTCTTT. This chain joins TRBV7-6 and TRBJ1-1; D call uncertain. The CDR3 sequence is 13 residues long. The germline gives CDR1 SGHVS, CDR2 FNYEAQ. Trimming cost V 3 bases and J 3 bases, with 8 bases left between them. Variable domain in full (rest from reference TRBV7-6 and TRBJ1-1): GAGVSQSPRYKVTKRGQDVALRCDPISGHVSLYWYRQALGQGPEFLTYFNYEAQQDKSGLPNDRFSAERPEGSISTLTIQRTEQRDSAMYRCASSLKRDTEAFFGQGTRLTVV.

Worth noting for this clonotype: Since a much larger clone is just one base distant, this may be a read error. J is TRBJ2-5 and V is TRBV5-1, with 10 bases matching TRBD1. The trim removed 3 bases at V and 11 bases at J, leaving 10 bases unmatched. Germline V gene data show CDR1 as SGHRS and CDR2 as YFSETQ. CDR3 size: 14 residues. CDR3: CASSWGTGVNEQYF. CDR3 coding DNA: TGCGCCAGCAGCTGGGGGACAGGGGTGAATGAGCAGTACTTC.

This clonotype was observed many times. The rearrangement joins TRBV4-3 to TRBJ2-3; D gene uncertain. The length of the CDR3 is 17 residues. Germline CDR1 and CDR2: LGHNA and YSLEER. Trimming took 0 bases from V and 1 from J, leaving 14 bases between them. The CDR3 spells CASSQDFSNSGTDTQYF. Here the CDR3 DNA reads TGCGCCAGCAGCCAAGATTTTTCGAACAGCGGCACAGATACGCAGTATTTT.

Remarks on this clonotype: A much more abundant neighbour one base away suggests this may be a read error. CDR3 loop: CGASHRENTEAFF. The CDR3, as DNA: TGCGGTGCTAGTCACAGGGAGAACACTGAAGCTTTCTTT. The chain recombines TRBV20-1 with TRBJ1-1; D is possibly TRBD1 (6 bases). This CDR3 comprises 13 residues. Per the germline V gene, CDR1 is DFQATT and CDR2 is SNEGSKA (reference sequence).

The CDR3 loop reads CTGSLRGPDGYTF. CDR3 bases: TGCACCGGCAGCTTGAGGGGACCCGATGGCTACACCTTC. This chain uses TRBV5-1 with TRBJ1-2; a possible D gene is TRBD1 (5 bases). Germline CDR1 SGHRS, CDR2 YFSETQ. The CDR3 runs to 13 residues.

This clonotype was detected ten times or more. This chain links TRBV20-1 with TRBJ1-5; 8 bases agree with TRBD1. With V trimmed by 3 bases and J by 10 bases, 11 bases remained unmatched. CDR1 is DFQATT, CDR2 SNEGSKA, per germline (reference sequence). The CDR3 is 14 residues long. CDR3 sequence reads: CSARGTGTGHPQHF. DNA of the CDR3: TGCAGTGCTAGGGGGACCGGGACAGGCCATCCCCAGCATTTT.

This clonotype was seen a few times. The genes are TRBV25-1 and TRBJ2-3; D remains ambiguous. CDR3 length equals 14 residues. V lost 1 base, J lost 4 bases, and 9 bases lay in between. Germline CDR1 and CDR2: MGHDK and SYGVNS. This CDR3 reads CASSEWSVADTQYF. CDR3 nucleotides: TGTGCCAGCAGTGAATGGTCCGTGGCAGATACGCAGTATTTT.

The chain carries TRBV28 and TRBJ2-7, with 7 bases matching TRBD1. This CDR3 spans 13 amino acids. V trimming: 8 bases; J trimming: 12 bases; junction bases outside the gene matches: 16. Germline loops: CDR1 MDHEN, CDR2 SYDVKM. The CDR3 DNA reads as TGTGCCAGCGTCAGAGGGGGCCAAGAGACCCGGTACTTC. This codes for CASVRGGQETRYF.

The J gene is TRBJ1-5, the V gene TRBV27, with a weak D call TRBD1 (5 bases). Germline assignment: CDR1 MNHEY and CDR2 SMNVEV (reference sequence). The CDR3 runs to 13 residues. V was trimmed by 5 bases and J by 3 bases, leaving 8 bases between them. This chain's CDR3 is CASSPRDNQPQHF. In nucleotides, the CDR3 is TGTGCCAGCAGTCCCAGGGACAATCAGCCCCAGCATTTT.

Many counts were recorded for this clonotype. The gene calls are TRBV20-1 and TRBJ2-1; D not certain. CDR1 DFQATT and CDR2 SNEGSKA come from the germline V gene (reference sequence). This CDR3 has 16 residues. Trimming left V 5 bases short and J 8 bases short, with 25 bases between. The CDR3 region has the DNA TGCAGTGCTCCCGGTTCCACGCTTTTCCCCAGCGATGAGCAGTTCTTC. It translates to CSAPGSTLFPSDEQFF.

About this clonotype itself: This may be a read error, as it is one base from a much larger clone. This chain links TRBV6-6 with TRBJ1-1, with D unresolved. The V gene lost 6 bases and the J gene lost 1 base, with 12 bases spanning the gap. This CDR3 has 14 amino acids. Per germline, CDR1 MNHNY and CDR2 SVGAGI (reference sequence). Written as DNA, the CDR3 is TGTGCCAGCAGGCTCCACGAGAAGAACACTGAAGCTTTCTTT. Protein sequence: CASRLHEKNTEAFF.

This clonotype was seen many times. The gene calls are TRBV20-1 and TRBJ2-5, with 7 nucleotides matching TRBD1. Germline CDR1 reads DFQATT; CDR2 reads SNEGSKA (reference sequence). This CDR3 has 13 amino acids. The J segment lost 3 bases and the V segment lost 3 bases, leaving 4 bases of the junction unmatched. The CDR3: CSARGQTEETQYF. DNA of the CDR3: TGCAGTGCTAGGGGACAGACTGAAGAGACCCAGTACTTC.

Ten or more counts support this clonotype. The chain is built from TRBV7-3 and TRBJ2-1, with TRBD2 matching 8 bases. J was trimmed by 7 bases and V by 5 bases; bases with no gene match: 7. Germline V CDR1 and CDR2: SGHTA, FQGTGA. This CDR3 region has 14 residues. For the CDR3, the DNA is TGTGCCAGCAGCCCCCGGGGGGGGAGGAATGAGCAGTTCTTC. Translation gives CASSPRGGRNEQFF.

This rearrangement joins TRBV12-5 to TRBJ2-3; no clear D gene. CDR1 LGHNT and CDR2 FRNRAP come from the germline V gene. Between the trimmed V and J ends, which lost 6 bases and 3 bases, there was a span of 7 bases. The CDR3 runs to 12 residues. The CDR3 bases are TGTGCTAGTGGCCCGAGGACAGATACGCAGTATTTT. Protein: CASGPRTDTQYF.

The CDR3 is CASSVFGQNTEAFF. The CDR3 DNA is TGTGCCAGCAGTGTCTTCGGACAGAACACTGAAGCTTTCTTT. The chain employs TRBV2 and TRBJ1-1, with D possibly TRBD1 on 5 matching bases. Trimming removed 4 bases at V and 1 base at J, with 10 bases between. CDR1 SNHLY and CDR2 FYNNEI come from the germline V gene. This CDR3 contains 14 residues.

This clonotype showed up many times. This chain connects TRBV6-1 to TRBJ2-1, with no clear D. Germline V lookup: CDR1 MNHNS, CDR2 SASEGT. The CDR3 has 13 amino acids. V shed 1 base and J shed 4 bases, with 5 bases lying between them. The CDR3 DNA sequence: TGTGCCAGCAGTGAAGGGCAGTACAATGAGCAGTTCTTC. Translated, it gives CASSEGQYNEQFF.

In its sample, this clonotype was seen a few times. The CDR3 nucleotides read TGCAGCGTTGAAGATCTTCTAGCGGTAAGCTCCTACAATGAGCAGTTCTTC. This encodes CSVEDLLAVSSYNEQFF. This chain uses TRBV29-1 with TRBJ2-1; TRBD2 matches at 7 bases. Trimming at V came to 0 bases and at J to 0 bases, leaving 8 bases not matched to a gene. From germline, CDR1 is SQVTM and CDR2 ANQGSEA. The CDR3 loop spans 17 amino acids.

This clonotype came up many times. The junction departs from germline at one end; a sequencing error may be responsible. This chain links TRBV7-8 with TRBJ1-6, with D unclear. The CDR3 consists of 13 residues. Looked up from germline, CDR1 is SGHVS and CDR2 is FQNEAQ. CDR3 amino acids: CASSLGSDSPLHF. The CDR3 DNA sequence: TGTGCCAGCAGCTTAGGGAGCGATTCGCCCCTCCACTTT.

This clonotype has at least ten counts. CDR3 coding DNA: TGTGCCAGCAGCTTAGTGCCAGGGGGCGCAGGAAACATTCAGTACTTC. Translated: CASSLVPGGAGNIQYF. The genes are TRBV11-2 and TRBJ2-4, with 8 bases fitting TRBD1. The V gene's germline CDR1 is SGHAT and CDR2 FQNNGV. The CDR3 runs 16 residues. The junction had 8 bases not matched to a gene; V was cut back by 1 base and J by 6 bases. The variable domain in full, with the rest retrieved from reference TRBV11-2 and TRBJ2-4, is EAGVAQSPRYKIIEKRQSVAFWCNPISGHATLYWYQQILGQGPKLLIQFQNNGVVDDSQLPKDRFSAERLKGVDSTLKIQPAKLEDSAVYLCASSLVPGGAGNIQYFGAGTRLSVL.

Ten or more counts support this clonotype. The chain links TRBV12-3 or TRBV12-4 to TRBJ1-2; 12 bases are a match to TRBD1. The CDR3 covers 16 residues. The J segment lost 5 bases and the V segment lost 5 bases, leaving 9 bases of the junction unmatched. CDR3 bases: TGTGCCAGCAGTCCCAGGGACAGGGGGCGCGGTTATGGCTACACCTTC. Protein sequence: CASSPRDRGRGYGYTF.

The gene calls are TRBV5-1 and TRBJ1-1; 9 bases agree with TRBD1. Germline V gene data show CDR1 as SGHRS and CDR2 as YFSETQ. Trimming removed 4 bases from V and 4 bases from J; junction bases left unmatched: 8. The CDR3 is 15 amino acids. CDR3 in DNA: TGCGCCAGCAGCCCGGGGACAGGGCGTTCCACTGAAGCTTTCTTT. This gives the protein CASSPGTGRSTEAFF.

This clonotype showed up just once. This chain joins TRBV28 and TRBJ2-1; a weak D match, TRBD2 (7 bases). CDR3 size: 15 residues. V lost 4 bases and J lost 13, with 23 bases in between. Germline values: CDR1 MDHEN, CDR2 SYDVKM. CDR3 DNA sequence: TGTGCCAGCAGTTACTTGCGGGGGCCTAAAGAGACCCAGTTCTTC. Amino acids: CASSYLRGPKETQFF.

The gene calls are TRBV21-1 and TRBJ2-5; TRBD1 was called by the table and not checked on the DNA. TRBV21-1 is shown as a pseudogene. There are 15 residues in the CDR3. The CDR3 sequence is CASPGQGPPGETQYF. Written as DNA, the CDR3 is TGTGCCAGCCCGGGCCAGGGGCCACCTGGAGAGACCCAGTACTTC.

This clonotype appeared a few times. The chain has TRBV19 and TRBJ1-6; the match to TRBD1 covers 8 bases. The germline V gene encodes CDR1 LNHDA and CDR2 SQIVND (reference sequence). The CDR3 spans 16 residues. V lost 5 bases, J lost 7 bases, and 10 bases stayed unmatched. The CDR3: CASSPLKGDRNSPLHF. The CDR3 nucleotides read TGTGCCAGTAGTCCACTGAAAGGGGACAGGAATTCACCCCTCCACTTT.

This clonotype was counted between two and nine times. This chain joins TRBV6-1 and TRBJ1-2; D gene unclear. Germline CDR1 reads MNHNS; CDR2 reads SASEGT. V lost 7 bases to trimming and J lost 4 bases, with 22 bases between them. CDR3 length: 16 amino acids. The CDR3: CASTRGMREGTYGYTF. For the CDR3, the DNA is TGTGCCAGCACCCGCGGGATGAGAGAGGGCACCTATGGCTACACCTTC.

This clonotype was picked up many times. V is TRBV5-1 and J is TRBJ2-7; D is unclear. Germline V gene data show CDR1 as SGHRS and CDR2 as YFSETQ. The V end lost 0 bases, the J end lost 3 bases, and 10 bases lay between the germline ends. The CDR3 is 14 amino acids. CDR3 region: CASSLGQEFYEQYF. The CDR3 coding sequence is TGCGCCAGCAGCTTGGGTCAGGAGTTCTACGAGCAGTACTTC.

This clonotype was found many times. The chain is built from TRBV20-1 and TRBJ2-3, with TRBD2 matching over 16 bases. CDR1 and CDR2 from the germline V gene are DFQATT and SNEGSKA (reference sequence). The CDR3 loop spans 17 amino acids. The CDR3 coding sequence is TGCAGGGCTTTCCCGGGACTAGCGGGGGGGGGTACAGATACGCAGTATTTT. This codes for CRAFPGLAGGGTDTQYF.

The chain is built from TRBV15 and TRBJ2-5, with D possibly being TRBD1 (5 bases). CDR3 length: 15 amino acids. Per the germline V gene, CDR1 is LNHNV and CDR2 is YYDKDF (reference sequence). The V end lost 6 bases, the J end lost 7 bases, and 21 bases lay between the germline ends. As DNA, the CDR3 is TGTGCCACCAGTGCCGGCAGGGTACCTCCAGGGACCCAGTACTTC. This sequence encodes CATSAGRVPPGTQYF.

This clonotype was seen many times. The genes are TRBV9 and TRBJ2-1; no clear D gene. The CDR3 has 12 residues. V was clipped by 3 bases and J by 6 bases, with 7 bases between them. Germline V lookup: CDR1 SGDLS, CDR2 YYNGEE. The CDR3: CASSATLNEQFF. The CDR3, as DNA: TGTGCCAGCAGCGCTACCCTCAATGAGCAGTTCTTC.